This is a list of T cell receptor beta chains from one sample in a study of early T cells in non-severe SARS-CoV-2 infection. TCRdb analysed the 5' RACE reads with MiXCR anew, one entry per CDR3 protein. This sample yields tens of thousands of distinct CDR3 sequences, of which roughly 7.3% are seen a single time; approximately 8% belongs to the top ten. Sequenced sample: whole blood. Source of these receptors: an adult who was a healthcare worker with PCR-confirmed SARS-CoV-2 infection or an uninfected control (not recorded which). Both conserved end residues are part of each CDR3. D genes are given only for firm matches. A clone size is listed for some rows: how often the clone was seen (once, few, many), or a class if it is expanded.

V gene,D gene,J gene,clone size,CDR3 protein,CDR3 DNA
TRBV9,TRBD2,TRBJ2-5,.,CASSLGPGLAGEETQYF,TGTGCCAGCAGCTTAGGCCCGGGACTAGCGGGGGAAGAGACCCAGTACTTC
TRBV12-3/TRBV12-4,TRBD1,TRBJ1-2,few,CASSAYRGLKDGYTF,TGTGCCAGCAGTGCTTACAGGGGACTTAAGGATGGCTACACCTTC
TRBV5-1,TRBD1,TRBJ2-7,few,CASSLEQTGGTYEQYF,TGCGCCAGCAGCTTGGAGCAGACAGGGGGCACCTACGAGCAGTACTTC
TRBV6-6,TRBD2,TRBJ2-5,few,CASSQLAGGQSETQYF,TGTGCCAGCAGTCAACTAGCGGGGGGGCAGTCGGAGACCCAGTACTTC
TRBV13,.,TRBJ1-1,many,CASSLGWTEAFF,TGTGCCAGCAGCTTAGGTTGGACTGAAGCTTTCTTT
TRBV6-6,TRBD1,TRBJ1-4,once,CASSYSRQGNEKLFF,TGTGCCAGCAGTTACTCGCGACAGGGAAATGAAAAACTGTTTTTT
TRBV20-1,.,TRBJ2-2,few,CSARGVEGAGELFF,TGCAGTGCTAGAGGGGTCGAAGGGGCCGGGGAGCTGTTTTTT
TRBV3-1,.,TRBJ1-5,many,CASSQENQPQHF,TGTGCCAGCAGCCAAGAAAATCAGCCCCAGCATTTT
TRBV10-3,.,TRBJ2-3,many,CAISELGKDTQYF,TGTGCCATCAGTGAGTTGGGAAAAGATACGCAGTATTTT
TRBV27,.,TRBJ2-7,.,CASSLYRATGEQYF,TGTGCCAGCAGTTTATATAGGGCGACTGGCGAGCAGTACTTC
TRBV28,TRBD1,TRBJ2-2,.,CASQSRQGDTGELFF,TGTGCCAGCCAATCGAGACAGGGGGACACCGGGGAGCTGTTTTTT
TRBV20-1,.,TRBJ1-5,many,CSAGGLMGGSNQPQHF,TGCAGTGCTGGGGGTCTTATGGGAGGGAGCAATCAGCCCCAGCATTTT
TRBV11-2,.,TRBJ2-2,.,CASSPLWNTGELFF,TGTGCCAGCAGCCCTCTATGGAACACCGGGGAGCTGTTTTTT
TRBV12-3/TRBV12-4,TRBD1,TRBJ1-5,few,CAISTGINQPQHF,TGTGCCATTTCGACAGGGATCAATCAGCCCCAGCATTTT
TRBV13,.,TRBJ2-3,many,CASSPRGTDTQYF,TGTGCCAGCAGCCCCCGGGGGACAGATACGCAGTATTTT
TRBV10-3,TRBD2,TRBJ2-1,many,CAISDPLTSGGSYNEQFF,TGTGCCATCAGTGACCCCCTCACTAGCGGGGGGTCCTACAATGAGCAGTTCTTC